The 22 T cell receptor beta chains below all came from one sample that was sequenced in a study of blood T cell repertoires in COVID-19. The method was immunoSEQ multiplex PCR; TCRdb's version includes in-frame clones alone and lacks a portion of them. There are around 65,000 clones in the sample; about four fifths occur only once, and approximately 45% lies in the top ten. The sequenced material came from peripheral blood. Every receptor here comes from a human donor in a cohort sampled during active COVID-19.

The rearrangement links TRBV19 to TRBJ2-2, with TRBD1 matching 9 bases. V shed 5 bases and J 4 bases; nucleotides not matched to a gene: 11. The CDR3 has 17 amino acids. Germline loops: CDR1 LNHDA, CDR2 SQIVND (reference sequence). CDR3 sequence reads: CASSGGPGQGTTGELFF. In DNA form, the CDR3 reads TGTGCCAGTAGTGGGGGACCGGGACAGGGAACCACCGGGGAGCTGTTTTTT.

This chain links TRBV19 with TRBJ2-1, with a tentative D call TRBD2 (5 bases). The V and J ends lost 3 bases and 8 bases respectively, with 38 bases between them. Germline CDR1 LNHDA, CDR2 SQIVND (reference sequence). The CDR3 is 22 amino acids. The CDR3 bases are TGTGCCAGTAGTATGGAGAACCCCGTCTTTCAGGCGGTCCGGGATTTTCATCATGAGCAGTTCTTC. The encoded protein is CASSMENPVFQAVRDFHHEQFF.

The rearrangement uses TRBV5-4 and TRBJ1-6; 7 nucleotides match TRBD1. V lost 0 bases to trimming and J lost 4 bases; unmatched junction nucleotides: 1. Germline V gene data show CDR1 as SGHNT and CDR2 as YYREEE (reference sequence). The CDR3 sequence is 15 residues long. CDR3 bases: TGTGCCAGCAGCTTGGAGACAGGGTATAATTCACCCCTCCACTTT. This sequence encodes CASSLETGYNSPLHF.

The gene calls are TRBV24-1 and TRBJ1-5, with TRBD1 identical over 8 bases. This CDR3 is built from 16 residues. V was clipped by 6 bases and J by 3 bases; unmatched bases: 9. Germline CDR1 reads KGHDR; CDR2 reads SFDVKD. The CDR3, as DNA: TGTGCCACCAGTACCTCTGACAGGGGTGACAATCAGCCCCAGCATTTT. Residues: CATSTSDRGDNQPQHF.

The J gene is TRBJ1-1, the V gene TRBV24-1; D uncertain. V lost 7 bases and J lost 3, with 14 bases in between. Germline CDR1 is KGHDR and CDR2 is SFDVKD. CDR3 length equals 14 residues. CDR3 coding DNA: TGTGCCACCAGCAGTGGGAGTGTAGACACTGAAGCTTTCTTT. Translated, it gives CATSSGSVDTEAFF.

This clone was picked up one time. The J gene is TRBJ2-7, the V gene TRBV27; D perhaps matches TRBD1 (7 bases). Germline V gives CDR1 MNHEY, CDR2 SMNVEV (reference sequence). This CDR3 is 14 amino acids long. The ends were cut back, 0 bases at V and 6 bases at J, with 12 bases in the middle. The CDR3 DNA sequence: TGTGCCAGCAGTTTATCCCGGCAGGGGGGCGAGCAGTACTTC. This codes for CASSLSRQGGEQYF.

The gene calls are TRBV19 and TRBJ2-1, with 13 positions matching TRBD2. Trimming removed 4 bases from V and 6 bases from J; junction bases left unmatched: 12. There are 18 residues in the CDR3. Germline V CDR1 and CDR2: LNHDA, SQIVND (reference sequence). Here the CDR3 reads CASSRGTSGRANLNEQFF. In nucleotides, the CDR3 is TGTGCCAGTAGTAGGGGAACTAGCGGGAGGGCCAATCTCAATGAGCAGTTCTTC.

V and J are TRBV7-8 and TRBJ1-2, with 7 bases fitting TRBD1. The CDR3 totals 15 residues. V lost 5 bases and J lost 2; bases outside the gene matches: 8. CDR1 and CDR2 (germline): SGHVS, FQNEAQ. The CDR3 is CASSPRDSTNYGYTF. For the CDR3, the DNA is TGTGCCAGCAGCCCCCGGGACAGCACAAACTATGGCTACACCTTC. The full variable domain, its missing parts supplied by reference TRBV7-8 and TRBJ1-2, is GAGVSQSPRYKVAKRGQDVALRCDPISGHVSLFWYQQALGQGPEFLTYFQNEAQLDKSGLPSDRFFAERPEGSVSTLKIQRTQQEDSAVYLCASSPRDSTNYGYTFGSGTRLTVV.

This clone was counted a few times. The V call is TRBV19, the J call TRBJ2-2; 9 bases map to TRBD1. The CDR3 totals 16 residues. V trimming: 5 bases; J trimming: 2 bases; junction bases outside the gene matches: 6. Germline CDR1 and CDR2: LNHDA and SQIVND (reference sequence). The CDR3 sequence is CASSSPTGGNTGELFF. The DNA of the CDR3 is TGTGCCAGTAGTTCGCCGACAGGGGGTAACACCGGGGAGCTGTTTTTT.

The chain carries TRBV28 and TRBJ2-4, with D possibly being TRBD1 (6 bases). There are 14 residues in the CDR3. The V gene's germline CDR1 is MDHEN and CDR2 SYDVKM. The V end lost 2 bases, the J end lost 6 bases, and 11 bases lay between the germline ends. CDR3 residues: CASSLGSGANIQYF. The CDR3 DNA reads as TGTGCCAGCAGTTTAGGTTCAGGGGCAAACATTCAGTACTTC.

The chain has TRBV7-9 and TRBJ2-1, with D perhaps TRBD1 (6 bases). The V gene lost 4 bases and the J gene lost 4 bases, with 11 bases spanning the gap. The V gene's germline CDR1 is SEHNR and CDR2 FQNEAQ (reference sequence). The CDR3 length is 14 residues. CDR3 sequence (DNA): TGTGCCAGCAGCTCAGACAGGATGTACAATGAGCAGTTCTTC. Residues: CASSSDRMYNEQFF.

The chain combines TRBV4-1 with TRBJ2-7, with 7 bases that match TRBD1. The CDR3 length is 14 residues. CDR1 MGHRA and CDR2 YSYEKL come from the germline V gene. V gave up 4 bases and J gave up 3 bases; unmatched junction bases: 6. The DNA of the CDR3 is TGCGCCAGCAGCCCGGCCCGGACAGGCTACGAGCAGTACTTC. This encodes CASSPARTGYEQYF.

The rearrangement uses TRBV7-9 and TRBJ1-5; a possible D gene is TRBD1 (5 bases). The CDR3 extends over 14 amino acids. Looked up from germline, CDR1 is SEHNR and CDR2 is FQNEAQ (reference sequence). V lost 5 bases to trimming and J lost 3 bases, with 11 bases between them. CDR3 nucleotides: TGTGCCAGCAGCACAGACAGCGTCAATCAGCCCCAGCATTTT. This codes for CASSTDSVNQPQHF.

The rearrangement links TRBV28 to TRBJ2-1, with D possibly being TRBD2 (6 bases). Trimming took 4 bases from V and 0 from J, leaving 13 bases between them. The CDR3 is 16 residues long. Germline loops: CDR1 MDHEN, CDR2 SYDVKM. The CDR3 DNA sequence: TGTGCCAGCAGTTCCCTGGCGGGGAGCTCCTACAATGAGCAGTTCTTC. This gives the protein CASSSLAGSSYNEQFF.

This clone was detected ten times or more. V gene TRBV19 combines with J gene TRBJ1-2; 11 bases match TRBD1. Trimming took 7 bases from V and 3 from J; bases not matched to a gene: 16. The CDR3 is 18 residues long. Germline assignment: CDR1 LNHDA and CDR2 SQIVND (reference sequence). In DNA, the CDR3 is TGTGCCAGTAACAGTGTGCGGGGACAGGGGGAACTCCACTATGGCTACACCTTC. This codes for CASNSVRGQGELHYGYTF.

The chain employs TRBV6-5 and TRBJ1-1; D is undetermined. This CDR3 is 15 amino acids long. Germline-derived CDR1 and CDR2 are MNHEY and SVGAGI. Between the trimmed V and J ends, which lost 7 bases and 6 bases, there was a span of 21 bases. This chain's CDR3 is CASTPPVGGQAEAFF. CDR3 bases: TGTGCCAGCACCCCCCCAGTCGGAGGCCAGGCTGAAGCTTTCTTT.

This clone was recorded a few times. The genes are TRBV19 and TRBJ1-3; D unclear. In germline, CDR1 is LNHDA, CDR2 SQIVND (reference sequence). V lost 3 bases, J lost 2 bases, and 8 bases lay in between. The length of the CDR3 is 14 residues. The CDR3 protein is CASSIGQPGNTIYF. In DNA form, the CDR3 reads TGTGCCAGTAGTATCGGTCAACCTGGAAACACCATATATTTT.

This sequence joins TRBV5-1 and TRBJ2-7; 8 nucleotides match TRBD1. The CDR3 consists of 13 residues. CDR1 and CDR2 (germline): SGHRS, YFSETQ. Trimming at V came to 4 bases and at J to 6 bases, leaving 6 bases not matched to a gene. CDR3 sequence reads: CASSPQGESEQYF. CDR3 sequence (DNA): TGCGCCAGCAGCCCACAGGGGGAATCCGAGCAGTACTTC.

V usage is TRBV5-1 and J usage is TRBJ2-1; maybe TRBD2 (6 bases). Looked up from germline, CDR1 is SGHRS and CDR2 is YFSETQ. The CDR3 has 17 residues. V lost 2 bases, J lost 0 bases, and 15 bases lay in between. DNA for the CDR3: TGCGCCAGCAGCTTTCCCTCGGACGGGAGCTCCTACAATGAGCAGTTCTTC. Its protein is CASSFPSDGSSYNEQFF.

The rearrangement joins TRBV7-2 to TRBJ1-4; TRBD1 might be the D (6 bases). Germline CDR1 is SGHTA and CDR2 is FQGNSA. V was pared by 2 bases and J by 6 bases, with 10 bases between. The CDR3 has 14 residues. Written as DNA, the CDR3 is TGTGCCAGCAGCTTATTCGGGACACATGAAAAACTGTTTTTT. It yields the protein CASSLFGTHEKLFF.

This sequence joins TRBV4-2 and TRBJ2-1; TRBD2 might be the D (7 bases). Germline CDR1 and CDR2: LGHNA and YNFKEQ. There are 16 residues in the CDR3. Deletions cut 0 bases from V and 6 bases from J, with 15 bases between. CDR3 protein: CASSQDLTGGRNEQFF. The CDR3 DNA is TGTGCCAGCAGCCAAGATTTAACGGGGGGCCGCAATGAGCAGTTCTTC.

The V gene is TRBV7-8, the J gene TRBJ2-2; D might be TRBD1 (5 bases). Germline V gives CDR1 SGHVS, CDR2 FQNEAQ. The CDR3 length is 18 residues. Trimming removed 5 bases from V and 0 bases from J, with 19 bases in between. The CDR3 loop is CASSPRGTGGPNTGELFF. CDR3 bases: TGTGCCAGCAGCCCTAGGGGCACAGGTGGGCCGAACACCGGGGAGCTGTTTTTT.